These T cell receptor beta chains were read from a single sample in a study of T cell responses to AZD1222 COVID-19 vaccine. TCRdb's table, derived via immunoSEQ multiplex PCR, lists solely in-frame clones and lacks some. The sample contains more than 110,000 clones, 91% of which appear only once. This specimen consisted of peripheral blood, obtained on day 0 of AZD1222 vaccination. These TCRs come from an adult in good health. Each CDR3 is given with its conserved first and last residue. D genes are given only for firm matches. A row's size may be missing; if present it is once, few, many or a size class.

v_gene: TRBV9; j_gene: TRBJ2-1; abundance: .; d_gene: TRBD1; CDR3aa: CASTGTELLSSYNEQFF; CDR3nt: TGTGCCAGCACCGGGACAGAACTCTTAAGCTCCTACAATGAGCAGTTCTTC
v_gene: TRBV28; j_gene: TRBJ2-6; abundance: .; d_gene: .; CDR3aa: CASSQGSGANVLTF; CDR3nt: TGTGCCAGCAGCCAAGGCTCTGGGGCCAACGTCCTGACTTTC
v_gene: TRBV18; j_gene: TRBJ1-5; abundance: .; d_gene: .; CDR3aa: CASSPRAGRDQPQHF; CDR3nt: TGTGCCAGCTCACCAAGAGCGGGGCGCGATCAGCCCCAGCATTTT
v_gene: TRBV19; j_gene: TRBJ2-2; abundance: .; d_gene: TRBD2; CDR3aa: CASSIGWAGAVGELFF; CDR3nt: TGTGCCAGTAGTATAGGATGGGCGGGAGCGGTCGGGGAGCTGTTTTTT
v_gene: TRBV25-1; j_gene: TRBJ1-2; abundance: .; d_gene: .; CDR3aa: CASSEDYGYTF; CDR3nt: TGTGCCAGCAGTGAAGACTATGGCTACACCTTC
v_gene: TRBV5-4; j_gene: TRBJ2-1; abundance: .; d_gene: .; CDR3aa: CASSLVAGSNEQFF; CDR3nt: TGTGCCAGCAGCTTGGTTGCAGGGTCTAATGAGCAGTTCTTC
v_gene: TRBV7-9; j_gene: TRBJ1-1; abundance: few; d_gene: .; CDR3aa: CASSSTQTNTEAFF; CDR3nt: TGTGCCAGCAGCTCGACACAGACGAACACTGAAGCTTTCTTT
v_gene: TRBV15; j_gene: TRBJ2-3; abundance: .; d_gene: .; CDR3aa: CATSRGLQSSTDTQYF; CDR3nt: TGTGCCACCAGCAGAGGACTACAGTCTAGCACAGATACGCAGTATTTT
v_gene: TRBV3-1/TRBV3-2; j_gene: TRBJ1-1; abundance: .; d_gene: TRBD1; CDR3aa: CASSHTGGKTEAFF; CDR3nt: TGTGCCAGCAGCCATACAGGGGGTAAAACTGAAGCTTTCTTT
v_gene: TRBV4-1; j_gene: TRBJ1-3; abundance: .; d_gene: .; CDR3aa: CASSQFTVPLSGNTIYF; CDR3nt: TGCGCCAGCAGCCAATTTACGGTTCCCTTGTCTGGAAACACCATATATTTT
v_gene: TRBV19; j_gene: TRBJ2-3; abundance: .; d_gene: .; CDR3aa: CASSSVGTDTQYF; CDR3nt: TGTGCCAGTAGTAGCGTCGGCACAGATACGCAGTATTTT
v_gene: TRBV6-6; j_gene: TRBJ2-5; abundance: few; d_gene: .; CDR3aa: CASNRGFQETQYF; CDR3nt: TGTGCCAGCAACCGAGGGTTCCAAGAGACCCAGTACTTC
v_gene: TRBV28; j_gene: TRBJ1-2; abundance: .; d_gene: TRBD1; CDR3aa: CASSLPTGAYGYTF; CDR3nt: TGTGCCAGCAGTTTACCTACAGGGGCATATGGCTACACCTTC
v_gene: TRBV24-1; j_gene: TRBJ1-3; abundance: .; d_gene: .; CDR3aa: CATPNSGGPGNTIYF; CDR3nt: TGTGCCACCCCTAATAGCGGGGGACCTGGAAACACCATATATTTT
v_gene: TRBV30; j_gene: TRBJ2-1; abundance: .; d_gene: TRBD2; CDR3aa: CAWMYTLSGTYNEQFF; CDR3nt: TGTGCCTGGATGTACACCTTGAGCGGGACCTACAATGAGCAGTTCTTC
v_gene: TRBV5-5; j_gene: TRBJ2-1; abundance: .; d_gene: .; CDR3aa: CASSLSHGGLWEQFF; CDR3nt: TGTGCCAGCAGCTTGTCTCACGGGGGGCTTTGGGAGCAGTTCTTC
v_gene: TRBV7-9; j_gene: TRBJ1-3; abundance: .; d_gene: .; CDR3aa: CASSRRGSGNTIYF; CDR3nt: TGTGCCAGCAGCCGCAGGGGCTCGGGAAACACCATATATTTT
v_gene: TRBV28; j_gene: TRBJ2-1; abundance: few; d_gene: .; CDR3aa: CASSSRRGRNEQFF; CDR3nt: TGTGCCAGCAGTTCCCGTCGGGGCCGAAATGAGCAGTTCTTC
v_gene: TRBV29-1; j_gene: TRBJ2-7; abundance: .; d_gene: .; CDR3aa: CSVEVWASYEQYF; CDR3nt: TGCAGCGTTGAAGTCTGGGCCAGCTACGAGCAGTACTTC
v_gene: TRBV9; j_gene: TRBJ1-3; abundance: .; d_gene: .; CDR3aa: CASAPGGGHENTIYF; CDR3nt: TGTGCCAGCGCCCCTGGGGGGGGACATGAAAACACCATATATTTT
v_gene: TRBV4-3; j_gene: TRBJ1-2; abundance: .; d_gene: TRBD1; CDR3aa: CASSPSETGTETNTF; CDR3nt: TGCGCCAGCAGCCCCTCCGAGACAGGGACGGAAACTAACACCTTC
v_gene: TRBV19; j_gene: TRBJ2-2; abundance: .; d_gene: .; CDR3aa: CASSIKPGVPGELFF; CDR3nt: TGTGCCAGTAGTATAAAACCCGGAGTTCCCGGGGAGCTGTTTTTT